This T cell receptor beta chain was documented in a study of blood T cells in healthy people across ages. Extractions gave at least 5 micrograms of total RNA per sample. Germline V lookup: CDR1 SNHLY, CDR2 FYNNEI. V shed 10 bases and J shed 9 bases, with 22 bases lying between them. The CDR3 totals 14 residues. Then a second PCR, running roughly 7 to 11 cycles, was carried out with a sample-barcoded 5' primer and a J-beta primer mix. With 12 random nucleotides, a template-switch adaptor tagged each individual cDNA molecule. TCRdb reprocessed the 5' RACE reads via MiXCR and lists one record per CDR3 protein. The profile covers about 580,000 distinct CDR3 sequences, with around 50% appearing a single time and around 23% taken by the ten largest.

The sequenced material came from blood. The genes are TRBV2 and TRBJ2-1; D possibly corresponds to TRBD1 (6 bases). This TCR derives from a man older than 75 in good health. The CDR3, as DNA: TGTGCCACCCGAAGCGAAGGGGGTCGGGGTGAGCAGTTCTTC. This translates into CATRSEGGRGEQFF.